The following is a T cell receptor (beta chain) sequence with its context. Seattle-derived patients entered the study during active infection and were followed longitudinally. The record originates from a study of blood T cell repertoires in COVID-19. Across the whole study: Samples of COVID-19 (acute and convalescent) were obtained from the United States, Italy and Spain. From T cells, B-cell-depleted T cells, or PBMCs came the material, which was cDNA or gDNA.

In the original analysis: Amplification from reference gene primers served as the basis for estimated nucleated cell counts. This table comes from immunoSEQ multiplex PCR, and its TCRdb copy is limited to in-frame clones, with some not included. That table furnishes V, J and clone size, whereas the DNA furnished D and trimming. The sample yields about 420,000 clones, around 90% seen once. This TCR derives from a man between 18 and 35 years old with COVID-19, enrolled during active disease. The sequenced sample was peripheral blood.

The CDR3 reads CASRHRDRGTDTQYF. The CDR3, as DNA: TGTGCCAGCAGGCACCGGGACAGGGGTACAGATACGCAGTATTTT. The genes are TRBV5-6 and TRBJ2-3, with TRBD1 matching 10 bases. The germline CDR1 and CDR2 sequences are SGHDT and YYEEEE. Unmatched junction bases numbered 6, after V lost 5 bases and J lost 3 bases. The CDR3 length is 15 residues.